The T cell receptor beta chain described here comes from a study of blood T cells in healthy people across ages. This clonotype was counted only a few times. The authors ran a second PCR of about 7 to 12 cycles using a sample-barcoded 5' primer and a J-beta primer mix. TCRdb independently ran MiXCR on the 5' RACE reads; one entry per CDR3 protein. There are over 500,000 distinct CDR3 sequences in the sample; more than 45% occur only once, and roughly 13% lies in the top ten. The specimen sequenced was blood. This receptor was obtained from a woman of 80 years or more in good health.

CDR3: CSAEIGQPNQPQHF. CDR3 in DNA: TGCAGTGCAGAGATAGGGCAGCCCAATCAGCCCCAGCATTTT. The genes are TRBV20-1 and TRBJ1-5, with no clear D. The CDR3 has 14 amino acids. The V gene's germline CDR1 is DFQATT and CDR2 SNEGSKA (reference sequence). V gave up 6 bases and J gave up 3 bases, with 15 bases separating them.